This T cell receptor beta chain was found in a study of CD8+CD57+ T cells in acquired aplastic anemia. TCR beta VDJ combinations and CDR3 sequences were profiled from genomic DNA. TCRdb re-derived calls from the reads in MiXCR, one entry per CDR3 protein. The data hold 150,000 to 200,000 distinct CDR3 sequences, with around 60% observed a single time. With 5 bases removed from V and 10 bases from J, the gap between germline ends came to 17 bases. This CDR3 is 13 amino acids long. Whoever was chosen for sequencing had shown CD8+CD57+ cell expansion by flow cytometry. The sequencing sample was made of sorted CD4+, CD8+, or CD8+CD57+ T cells (not recorded which) from PBMCs. The sequence came from a human donor with aplastic anemia. This chain joins TRBV12-3 or TRBV12-4 and TRBJ1-1, with D perhaps TRBD1 (5 bases). The CDR3 loop is CASSVQQAYAAFF. In DNA, the CDR3 is TGTGCCAGCAGTGTTCAACAGGCTTACGCAGCTTTCTTT.